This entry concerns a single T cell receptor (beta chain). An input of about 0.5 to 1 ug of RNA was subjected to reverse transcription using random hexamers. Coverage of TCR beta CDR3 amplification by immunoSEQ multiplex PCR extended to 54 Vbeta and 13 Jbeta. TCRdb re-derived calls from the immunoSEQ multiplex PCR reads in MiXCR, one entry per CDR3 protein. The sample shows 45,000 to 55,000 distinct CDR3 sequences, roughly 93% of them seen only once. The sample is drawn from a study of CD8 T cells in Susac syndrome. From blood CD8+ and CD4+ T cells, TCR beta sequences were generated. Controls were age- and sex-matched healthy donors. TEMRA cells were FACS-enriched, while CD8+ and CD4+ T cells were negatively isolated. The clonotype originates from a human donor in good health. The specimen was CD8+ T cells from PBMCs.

For the CDR3, the DNA is TGTGCCACCAGCTGGGGACGGCCTAGGGATCAGCCCCAGCATTTT. Amino acid sequence: CATSWGRPRDQPQHF. The chain uses TRBV15 and TRBJ1-5; tentatively, D is TRBD1 (5 bases). Germline CDR1 and CDR2: LNHNV and YYDKDF (reference sequence). The CDR3 length is 15 residues. Trimming removed 5 bases at V and 5 bases at J, with 16 bases between.